Listed here are 22 T cell receptor beta chains from one sample, sequenced in a study of blood T cells in healthy people across ages (dated by TCRdb to between 2015 and 2016). Library preparation employed 5' RACE. The sequencer was an Illumina HiSeq 2500. A second PCR of roughly 7 to 12 cycles was run with a J-beta primer mix and a sample-barcoded 5' primer. TCRdb ran its own pipeline on the public reads, namely fastp trimming at Q25 and MiXCR clone calling, and kept in-frame beta chains. For every CDR3 protein sequence, its rows merge into one entry that carries the most common genes and DNA. The sample table records roughly 700,000 distinct CDR3 sequences; around a quarter of these occur just once. Just under 9.5% of the sample goes to the ten largest clones. This same sample was also part of a study on T cells of mothers and their children.

The sequenced material came from blood. These receptors came from a boy aged 5-17 years in good health.

Only a few counts were recorded for this clonotype. The chain is built from TRBV27 and TRBJ2-5; the D is unclear. The CDR3 is 14 residues long. Germline V CDR1 and CDR2: MNHEY, SMNVEV (reference sequence). The ends were cut back, 0 bases at V and 3 bases at J, with 8 bases in the middle. In nucleotides, the CDR3 is TGTGCCAGCAGTTTATCGATGGTGGAAGAGACCCAGTACTTC. As protein: CASSLSMVEETQYF.

The chain is built from TRBV21-1 and TRBJ2-1. TRBV21-1 is marked as a pseudogene. The CDR3 sequence is 12 residues long. CDR3 DNA sequence: TGTGCCAGCAGCAAACAAGACAATGAGCAGTTCTTC. Amino acids: CASSKQDNEQFF.

Comments on this clonotype: Likely a read error: the CDR3 ends without its conserved phenylalanine or tryptophan. The genes are TRBV28 and TRBJ1-5; 11 bases fit TRBD1. With 7 bases clipped from V and 4 bases from J, the junction kept 9 bases outside the gene matches. From germline, CDR1 is MDHEN and CDR2 SYDVKM. CDR3 length: 16 residues. Written as DNA, the CDR3 is TGTGCCAGCATTCGGACAGGGGGCTTTGCAAATCAGCCCCAGCATCTT. As protein: CASIRTGGFANQPQHL.

This clonotype was counted between two and nine times. The gene calls are TRBV24-1 and TRBJ2-1; D may correspond to TRBD1 or TRBD2 (5 bases each). Germline CDR1 KGHDR, CDR2 SFDVKD. The CDR3 is 18 amino acids. The ends were cut back, 3 bases at V and 0 bases at J, with 17 bases in the middle. The CDR3 nucleotides are TGTGCCACCAGTGATCGCCCCGGGGCCAGAAGCTCCTACAATGAGCAGTTCTTC. Translated: CATSDRPGARSSYNEQFF.

The chain uses TRBV12-3 or TRBV12-4 and TRBJ2-7; the D is unclear. This CDR3 spans 13 amino acids. V gave up 5 bases and J gave up 7 bases, with 15 bases separating them. The CDR3 DNA follows: TGTGCCAGCAGTGCCGGGCTAAATGCGGAGCAGTACTTC. Translating it yields CASSAGLNAEQYF.

This clonotype was counted a few times. The chain uses TRBV10-3 and TRBJ2-7, with no clear D. The germline V gene encodes CDR1 ENHRY and CDR2 SYGVKD. V shed 3 bases and J shed 3 bases, with 21 bases lying between them. The CDR3 has 17 amino acids. The CDR3 reads CAISDLLPGKKFYEQYF. The CDR3 DNA sequence: TGTGCCATCAGTGACCTCCTCCCCGGCAAAAAGTTCTACGAGCAGTACTTC.

This clonotype was seen a few times. The V gene is TRBV7-6, the J gene TRBJ1-1; unclear D gene. V was clipped by 1 base and J by 6 bases, with 12 bases between them. Germline CDR1 is SGHVS and CDR2 is FNYEAQ. This CDR3 spans 14 amino acids. CDR3 nucleotides: TGTGCCAGCAGCTTAGTGCCCCGGGAGGCTGAAGCTTTCTTT. Its translation is CASSLVPREAEAFF. The variable domain in full, with the rest retrieved from reference TRBV7-6 and TRBJ1-1, is GAGVSQSPRYKVTKRGQDVALRCDPISGHVSLYWYRQALGQGPEFLTYFNYEAQQDKSGLPNDRFSAERPEGSISTLTIQRTEQRDSAMYRCASSLVPREAEAFFGQGTRLTVV.

The V gene is TRBV6-6, the J gene TRBJ2-7; possible D gene TRBD1, 6 bases. CDR1 and CDR2 (germline): MNHNY, SVGAGI (reference sequence). The CDR3 length is 16 residues. Trimming took 4 bases from V and 5 from J, leaving 21 bases between them. The CDR3 loop is CASSSRGQRLSDEQYF. The DNA of the CDR3 is TGTGCCAGCAGTTCTAGAGGACAGAGGCTATCTGACGAGCAGTACTTC.

This clonotype was seen a handful of times. The rearrangement joins TRBV14 to TRBJ1-4, with D possibly TRBD1 on 5 matching bases. This CDR3 has 14 residues. V lost 4 bases and J 8 bases, leaving 14 bases between the germline ends. Germline CDR1 is SGHDN and CDR2 is FVKESK. DNA for the CDR3: TGTGCCAGCAGCCGCAGGGCACAAGGAGAAAAACTGTTTTTT. The encoded protein is CASSRRAQGEKLFF.

The chain links TRBV5-6 to TRBJ2-5, with D perhaps matching TRBD1 (5 bases). The germline V gene encodes CDR1 SGHDT and CDR2 YYEEEE. CDR3 length: 16 amino acids. Deletions cut 4 bases from V and 3 bases from J, with 19 bases between. In DNA form, the CDR3 reads TGTGCCAGCAGCATGGGTTGGAAAGACAGCGAAGAGACCCAGTACTTC. Protein: CASSMGWKDSEETQYF. Complete variable domain (other parts from reference TRBV5-6 and TRBJ2-5): DAGVTQSPTHLIKTRGQQVTLRCSPKSGHDTVSWYQQALGQGPQFIFQYYEEEERQRGNFPDRFSGHQFPNYSSELNVNALLLGDSALYLCASSMGWKDSEETQYFGPGTRLLVL.

J is TRBJ2-3 and V is TRBV5-5; 8 nucleotides match TRBD2. Per the germline V gene, CDR1 is SGHKS and CDR2 is YYEKEE (reference sequence). Trimming at V came to 4 bases and at J to 2 bases, leaving 9 bases not matched to a gene. The CDR3 runs to 16 residues. The CDR3, as DNA: TGTGCCAGCAGCATGACACTAGCGGACAACACAGATACGCAGTATTTT. Amino acid sequence: CASSMTLADNTDTQYF.

This clonotype has a handful of counts. The CDR3 spells CASSGDRASSPLHF. CDR3 DNA sequence: TGTGCCAGCAGTGGGGACAGGGCCAGCTCACCCCTCCACTTT. V and J are TRBV2 and TRBJ1-6, with 9 positions matching TRBD1. The CDR3 runs to 14 residues. Germline loops: CDR1 SNHLY, CDR2 FYNNEI. The ends lost 4 bases at V and 10 bases at J; junction bases unmatched: 5.

This clonotype was counted a few times. This chain joins TRBV27 and TRBJ2-4, with D possibly matching TRBD2 (6 bases). V gave up 5 bases and J gave up 9 bases, with 14 bases separating them. The CDR3 covers 13 residues. Looked up from germline, CDR1 is MNHEY and CDR2 is SMNVEV (reference sequence). In nucleotides, the CDR3 is TGTGCCAGCAGTCCCCTAGCGCGTGGCATTCAGTACTTC. It translates to CASSPLARGIQYF.

The chain uses TRBV28 and TRBJ1-6; 8 bases align to TRBD1. The junction had 9 bases not matched to a gene; V was cut back by 7 bases and J by 13 bases. The CDR3 has 13 residues. Germline loops: CDR1 MDHEN, CDR2 SYDVKM. In DNA form, the CDR3 reads TGTGCCAGCAAGAGGACAGGGACCTCCCCCCTCCACTTT. Its translation: CASKRTGTSPLHF.

V usage is TRBV29-1 and J usage is TRBJ2-3, with no clear D. The ends were cut back, 5 bases at V and 2 bases at J, with 8 bases in the middle. The CDR3 is 12 amino acids. The germline V gene has CDR1 SQVTM and CDR2 ANQGSEA. This CDR3 is CSVSADTDTQYF. The DNA for the CDR3 is TGCAGCGTTAGTGCTGACACAGATACGCAGTATTTT.

The V gene is TRBV29-1, the J gene TRBJ2-3; 12 bases are shared with TRBD1. The germline V gene encodes CDR1 SQVTM and CDR2 ANQGSEA. CDR3 length: 14 amino acids. Trimming took 5 bases from V and 4 from J; bases not matched to a gene: 4. The CDR3: CSVRDRGLADTQYF. The CDR3 DNA is TGCAGCGTTCGGGACAGGGGGCTTGCAGATACGCAGTATTTT.

V gene TRBV7-6 combines with J gene TRBJ1-4, with D unresolved. The CDR3 is made up of 16 amino acids. V was pared by 0 bases and J by 0 bases, with 8 bases between. Germline V CDR1 and CDR2: SGHVS, FNYEAQ. The CDR3 loop is CASSLAALATNEKLFF. CDR3 DNA sequence: TGTGCCAGCAGCTTAGCCGCCCTTGCAACTAATGAAAAACTGTTTTTT.

Here the CDR3 DNA reads TGCAGCGTTGGAGCAACTAGCGGGGGGGCCGTTACGCAGTATTTT. Translating gives CSVGATSGGAVTQYF. The chain employs TRBV29-1 and TRBJ2-3; 13 bases fit TRBD2. Germline V CDR1 and CDR2: SQVTM, ANQGSEA. The CDR3 runs 15 residues. Trimming cost V 4 bases and J 8 bases; bases outside gene matches: 9.

In this sample, this clonotype turned up a few times. The gene calls are TRBV21-1 and TRBJ1-2. TRBV21-1 counts as a pseudogene. The CDR3 sequence is 12 residues long. The CDR3, as DNA: TGTGCCCGCCCACAGGGAGGGGAAGGCTACACCTTC. Residues: CARPQGGEGYTF.

This sequence joins TRBV29-1 and TRBJ1-5, with D maybe TRBD1 (5 bases). The V and J ends lost 4 bases and 5 bases respectively, with 12 bases between them. The germline CDR1 and CDR2 sequences are SQVTM and ANQGSEA. This CDR3 is 13 amino acids long. The CDR3, as DNA: TGCAGCGTTGCTGGCAGGGCAGATCAGCCCCAGCATTTT. Translated, it gives CSVAGRADQPQHF.

In this sample, this clonotype turned up a few times. This chain joins TRBV5-8 and TRBJ2-5, with D possibly TRBD1 on 6 matching bases. The DNA end is a closer match to TRBJ2-7, so the J assignment may be wrong. CDR3 length: 13 residues. From germline, CDR1 is SGHTS and CDR2 YDEGEE. The CDR3 is CASSGDKDYEQYF. The DNA for the CDR3 is TGTGCCAGCAGCGGGGACAAGGACTACGAGCAGTACTTC.

This chain links TRBV13 with TRBJ2-5; TRBD2 might be the D (6 bases). Between the trimmed V and J ends, which lost 5 bases and 3 bases, there was a span of 13 bases. CDR3 length equals 14 residues. From germline, CDR1 is PRHDT and CDR2 FYEKMQ (reference sequence). The CDR3 DNA is TGTGCCAGCAGCCCCCGGGGGTGGAAAGAGACCCAGTACTTC. Translating gives CASSPRGWKETQYF.